This TCR beta chain came from a study of T-cell reconstitution after alpha-beta-depleted transplantation in children. General study findings and limits: Most T-cell counts and diversity one year after the transplant came from T cells that were newly produced.

Germline trimming cut 6 bases from V and 2 bases from J; bases unmatched to any gene: 4. The CDR3 loop spans 14 amino acids. Germline CDR1 is DFQATT and CDR2 is SNEGSKA (reference sequence). The authors prepared the TCRbeta library with unique molecular identifiers. TCRdb redid the calling of the PCR reads with MiXCR, one entry per CDR3 protein. The sample includes about 900,000 distinct CDR3 sequences, about 30% of them seen just once. As concerns this clonotype: Its specificity is unknown.

The rearrangement joins TRBV20-1 to TRBJ1-5; TRBD1 matches 10 bases. The material sequenced was PBMCs, mostly from graft donor cells, taken 360 days after TCRalphabeta/CD19-depleted stem cell transplant. This TCR derives from a boy under two years old who had a stem cell transplant for SCID, so the T cells may come from the graft donor. Written as DNA, the CDR3 is TGCAGTGCAGACAGGGGGCGAGGCAATCAGCCCCAGCATTTT. It translates to CSADRGRGNQPQHF.